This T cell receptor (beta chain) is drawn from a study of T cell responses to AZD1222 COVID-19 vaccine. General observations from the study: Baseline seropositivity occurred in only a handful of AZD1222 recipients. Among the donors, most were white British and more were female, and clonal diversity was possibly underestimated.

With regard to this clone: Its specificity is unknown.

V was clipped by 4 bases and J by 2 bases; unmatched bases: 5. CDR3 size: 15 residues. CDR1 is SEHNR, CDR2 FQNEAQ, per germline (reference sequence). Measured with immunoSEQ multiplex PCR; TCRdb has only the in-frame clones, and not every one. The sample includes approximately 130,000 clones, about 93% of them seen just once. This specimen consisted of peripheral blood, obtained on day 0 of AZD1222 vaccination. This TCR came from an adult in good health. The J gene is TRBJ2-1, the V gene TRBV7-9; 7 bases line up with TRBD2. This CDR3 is CASSSPGLPYNEQFF. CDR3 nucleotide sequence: TGTGCCAGCAGCTCCCCGGGACTACCCTACAATGAGCAGTTCTTC.